This T cell receptor beta chain was captured in a study of shared clonotypes between healthy human individuals. The CDR3 has 17 amino acids. This clone was counted a single time. Data came from immunoSEQ multiplex PCR; TCRdb stores just in-frame clones and leaves some out. The sample has some 1.5 million clones, nearly 99% seen once. This receptor was identified in a man under 40 in good health. The chain carries TRBV21-1 and TRBJ2-3; TRBD2 reflects the table's D call only, with no check against the DNA. TRBV21-1 is annotated as a pseudogene. Sequencing was performed on naive CD4+ T cells sorted from blood. Subset meaning: CD45RA+ positively selected. This chain's CDR3 is CASSKATSAKPTDTQYF. Written as DNA, the CDR3 is TGTGCCAGCAGCAAAGCCACTAGCGCGAAGCCCACAGATACGCAGTATTTT.